This record concerns one T cell receptor (beta chain) sequence. The antigen remains unidentified. Being one base from a much bigger clone, this may be a read error. The record originates from a study of liver allograft versus peripheral blood T cells. Study summary: Within transplanted livers, the T cell receptor repertoires were examined and compared against the repertoires present in the peripheral blood of liver transplant recipients. Whole-study findings and limits: Reportedly, liver allograft T cell receptor repertoires differed from peripheral blood ones.

V was shortened by 1 base and J by 1 base, with 7 bases between the two germline ends. The CDR3 contains 13 residues. Per germline, CDR1 GTSNPN and CDR2 SVGIG (reference sequence). TCRdb re-analysed the reads in MiXCR, keeping a single row per CDR3 protein. The sample lists several thousand distinct CDR3 sequences; 15% to 20% were seen once. The clonotype comes from a human patient who had a liver transplant. The graft donor may have given rise to some T cells. V and J are TRBV30 and TRBJ1-2; D is uncertain. DNA of the CDR3: TGTGCCTGGAGTGAAGCAGATAACTATGGCTACACCTTC. Residues: CAWSEADNYGYTF.